This T cell receptor (beta chain) is drawn from a study of STAT5B mutations in CD4+ large granular lymphocyte leukemia. TCRdb's copy holds only in-frame clones and misses some; the assay was immunoSEQ multiplex PCR. The sample lists more than 30,000 clones; around 80% were seen once. This clone has just a few counts. The antigen remains unidentified. Study observations and caveats: Patient CD4-sorted repertoires looked more clonal than healthy CD4+ repertoires, even without putative leukemic clones. Compared with healthy controls (2/35), patient top clones favored TRBV06 (8/27). Main leukemic clonotypes were patient-specific, but 25% appeared at low frequency elsewhere.

Trimming took 2 bases from V and 5 from J; bases not matched to a gene: 2. The CDR3 is 13 amino acids. Germline CDR1 MNHNS, CDR2 SASEGT. The rearrangement uses TRBV6-1 and TRBJ1-2; 7 bases agree with TRBD1. This TCR derives from a human donor in good health. Sequenced sample: CD4+ T cells from blood buffy coats. The CDR3 here is CASSERTGYGYTF. The CDR3 DNA sequence: TGTGCCAGCAGTGAAAGGACAGGTTATGGCTACACCTTC.